One and the same sample provided the 20 T cell receptor beta chains below, sequenced in a study of spatial heterogeneity in lung cancer. TCRdb re-analysed the 5' RACE reads in MiXCR, keeping a single row per CDR3 protein. The sample shows approximately 23,000 distinct CDR3 sequences, approximately 4.3% of them seen only once. Whole-study findings and limits: Tracking of tumor mutation counts was seen in expanded intratumoral alpha and beta TCR counts.

Regarding time point: sample taken at primary tumor resection. Antigens of these TCRs are unknown. Source: lung tumor tissue, taken at surgery. The receptors shown here come from a male donor with early-stage non-small cell lung cancer.

The chain recombines TRBV6-5 with TRBJ2-7; the D gene could be TRBD1 or TRBD2 (5 bases each). The V and J ends lost 6 bases and 4 bases respectively, with 16 bases between them. Germline V gene lookup returns CDR1 MNHEY and CDR2 SVGAGI. The length of the CDR3 is 14 residues. The CDR3 loop is CASRPGPGPYEQYF. The CDR3 DNA sequence: TGTGCCAGCAGACCGGGACCTGGCCCTTACGAGCAGTACTTC.

This clonotype was recorded a few times. The genes are TRBV18 and TRBJ2-7; 9 bases agree with TRBD2. The V gene's germline CDR1 is KGHSH and CDR2 LQKENI. V was clipped by 6 bases and J by 7 bases; unmatched bases: 13. This CDR3 contains 15 residues. The DNA of the CDR3 is TGTGCCAGCTCCCCCTACGCTAGCGGGGCAAGGGAGCAGTACTTC. Translated: CASSPYASGAREQYF.

This clonotype has ten or more counts. The chain employs TRBV20-1 and TRBJ1-1; D gene unclear. V gave up 1 base and J gave up 0 bases, with 0 bases separating them. The germline CDR1 and CDR2 sequences are DFQATT and SNEGSKA (reference sequence). The CDR3 sequence is 11 residues long. CDR3: CSARVNTEAFF. CDR3 coding DNA: TGCAGTGCTAGAGTGAACACTGAAGCTTTCTTT.

This clonotype was counted at least ten times. The chain recombines TRBV4-2 with TRBJ2-3; 7 bases agree with TRBD2. The germline gives CDR1 LGHNA, CDR2 YNFKEQ. With V trimmed by 0 bases and J by 4 bases, 10 bases remained unmatched. CDR3 size: 17 residues. In DNA, the CDR3 is TGTGCCAGCAGCCAAGATGCCGCGGGGGTTTTTGCAGATACGCAGTATTTT. Translating it yields CASSQDAAGVFADTQYF.

This clonotype was detected ten times or more. The V gene is TRBV7-8, the J gene TRBJ2-5; tentatively, D is TRBD2 (6 bases). Trimming took off 3 bases at V and 5 bases at J, with 25 bases between the two ends. This CDR3 has 18 residues. Germline values: CDR1 SGHVS, CDR2 FQNEAQ. CDR3 in amino acids: CASSFSWASAGSGETQYF. The CDR3 DNA reads as TGTGCCAGCAGCTTCAGTTGGGCTAGCGCGGGGAGTGGTGAGACCCAGTACTTC.

This clonotype occurred many times. V gene TRBV7-8 combines with J gene TRBJ1-1, with TRBD1 matching 8 bases. Trimming cost V 2 bases and J 2 bases; bases outside gene matches: 10. CDR3 length: 17 amino acids. Germline assignment: CDR1 SGHVS and CDR2 FQNEAQ. Here the CDR3 reads CASSLYPRQGSNTEAFF. The CDR3 DNA follows: TGTGCCAGCAGCTTATACCCTCGACAGGGGAGTAACACTGAAGCTTTCTTT.

This clonotype was recorded many times. CDR3 sequence: CASSLWGGRNSPLHF. The CDR3 region has the DNA TGTGCCAGCAGCTTGTGGGGGGGACGCAATTCACCCCTCCACTTT. This chain joins TRBV5-6 and TRBJ1-6, with D perhaps TRBD1 (5 bases). Germline V gene sequence: CDR1 SGHDT, CDR2 YYEEEE. With 1 base removed from V and 7 bases from J, the gap between germline ends came to 12 bases. CDR3 length: 15 residues.

This clonotype was recorded many times. The CDR3 sequence: CASSFLPLDSPLHF. The CDR3 DNA sequence: TGTGCCAGCAGTTTTCTTCCTTTGGATTCACCCCTCCACTTT. V and J are TRBV27 and TRBJ1-6, with D unclear. The CDR3 is 14 residues long. V shed 3 bases and J shed 8 bases, with 11 bases lying between them. Per the germline V gene, CDR1 is MNHEY and CDR2 is SMNVEV (reference sequence).

This clonotype was counted many times. The rearrangement joins TRBV11-2 to TRBJ2-1; possible D gene TRBD1, 5 bases. V was clipped by 3 bases and J by 7 bases, with 10 bases between them. Germline assignment: CDR1 SGHAT and CDR2 FQNNGV. The CDR3 runs 13 residues. The CDR3 DNA is TGTGCCAGCAGCTTTGACAGACCAAATGAGCAGTTCTTC. Protein sequence: CASSFDRPNEQFF.

This clonotype has a count of ten or more. V is TRBV5-1 and J is TRBJ2-4; D may be TRBD2 (5 bases). Trimming stripped 2 bases from V and 5 bases from J, with 8 bases between. There are 13 residues in the CDR3. Germline lookup yields CDR1 SGHRS and CDR2 YFSETQ. CDR3 in amino acids: CASSFGLENIQYF. The CDR3 coding sequence is TGCGCCAGCAGCTTTGGACTCGAAAACATTCAGTACTTC.

CDR3 region: CASNRGIVTGELFF. In DNA form, the CDR3 reads TGCGCCAGCAATAGAGGGATCGTCACCGGGGAGCTGTTTTTT. The chain carries TRBV5-1 and TRBJ2-2, with a tentative D call TRBD2 (5 bases). The ends were cut back, 6 bases at V and 4 bases at J, with 13 bases in the middle. The CDR3 loop spans 14 amino acids. Germline loops: CDR1 SGHRS, CDR2 YFSETQ.

This clonotype was recorded at least ten times. The rearrangement links TRBV27 to TRBJ1-2; unclear D gene. The CDR3 is 15 residues long. Trimming took off 1 base at V and 6 bases at J, with 15 bases between the two ends. CDR1 MNHEY and CDR2 SMNVEV come from the germline V gene (reference sequence). CDR3 bases: TGTGCCAGCAGTTTATATCCGGAGAAATTGAATGGCTACACCTTC. Translation gives CASSLYPEKLNGYTF.

The rearrangement links TRBV28 to TRBJ2-2; 7 bases align to TRBD1. V lost 11 bases and J lost 0; bases outside the gene matches: 9. The CDR3 runs 15 residues. The germline gives CDR1 MDHEN, CDR2 SYDVKM. The CDR3 region has the DNA TGTGCCTCCCATACACAGGGGACGAACACCGGGGAGCTGTTTTTT. Translation: CASHTQGTNTGELFF.

This clonotype was counted at least ten times. The chain links TRBV6-5 to TRBJ2-7; a weak D match, TRBD2 (6 bases). Looked up from germline, CDR1 is MNHEY and CDR2 is SVGAGI. The CDR3 covers 12 residues. V shed 0 bases and J shed 6 bases, with 6 bases lying between them. In DNA, the CDR3 is TGTGCCAGCAGTTACTCGGAGGGCGAGCAGTACTTC. This gives the protein CASSYSEGEQYF.

This clonotype was found many times. V and J are TRBV9 and TRBJ2-1; perhaps TRBD2 as D (5 bases). Deletions cut 1 base from V and 4 bases from J, with 12 bases between. This CDR3 has 15 residues. Germline loops: CDR1 SGDLS, CDR2 YYNGEE. CDR3 in DNA: TGTGCCAGCAGCGTATCCCCGACTAATTACAATGAGCAGTTCTTC. Its translation is CASSVSPTNYNEQFF.

This clonotype was observed many times. This chain connects TRBV7-2 to TRBJ2-2; possibly TRBD1 for D (6 bases). V was trimmed by 5 bases and J by 7 bases, leaving 14 bases between them. The CDR3 extends over 14 amino acids. Germline V CDR1 and CDR2: SGHTA, FQGNSA. The CDR3 coding sequence is TGTGCCAGCAGCCAGGACAGTCAATTCGGGGAGCTGTTTTTT. It encodes CASSQDSQFGELFF.

This clonotype was seen at least ten times. The chain employs TRBV10-3 and TRBJ2-1, with D possibly TRBD2 on 6 matching bases. This CDR3 region has 16 residues. V lost 0 bases and J lost 0, with 9 bases in between. Looked up from germline, CDR1 is ENHRY and CDR2 is SYGVKD. The CDR3: CAISESLANSYNEQFF. CDR3 nucleotide sequence: TGTGCCATCAGTGAGTCCCTAGCGAACTCCTACAATGAGCAGTTCTTC.

The chain links TRBV20-1 to TRBJ2-3; 7 bases line up with TRBD2. The trim removed 3 bases at V and 1 base at J, leaving 10 bases unmatched. CDR1 is DFQATT, CDR2 SNEGSKA, per germline (reference sequence). The CDR3 contains 16 residues. CDR3 in DNA: TGCAGTGCTAGGCCCCTTACTAGCGTCGGCACAGATACGCAGTATTTT. It codes for CSARPLTSVGTDTQYF.

This clonotype is medium-sized. The chain joins TRBV12-3 or TRBV12-4 to TRBJ1-1; a possible D gene is TRBD1 (5 bases). The CDR3 runs to 15 residues. Trimming left V 4 bases short and J 5 bases short, with 17 bases between. The CDR3 sequence: CASSSQGGAGTEAFF. The CDR3, as DNA: TGTGCCAGCAGTTCCCAGGGCGGGGCGGGGACTGAAGCTTTCTTT.

Comment on this clonotype: Just one base apart from a much larger clone, this may be a read error. The V and J genes are TRBV25-1 and TRBJ1-6; 7 bases line up with TRBD1. The CDR3 spans 13 residues. The V gene end was trimmed by 1 base and the J gene end by 11 bases; junction bases not matched to a gene: 2. The germline CDR1 and CDR2 sequences are MGHDK and SYGVNS. CDR3 in DNA: TGTGCCAGCAGTGAATTCAGGGGGGCACCCCTCCACTTT. Translation: CASSEFRGAPLHF.